This entry is about one TCR beta chain. The CDR3 runs to 14 residues. The V end lost 5 bases, the J end lost 2 bases, and 12 bases lay between the germline ends. Per germline, CDR1 SEHNR and CDR2 FQNEAQ (reference sequence). Method: immunoSEQ multiplex PCR; TCRdb's copy keeps in-frame clones and lacks some. The sample includes 170,000 or so clones, more than 75% of them seen just once. This sample was taken from a study of blood T cell repertoires in COVID-19. The origin of this receptor is a woman between 50 and 59 years old who had recovered from COVID-19. Material: PBMCs or T cells enriched from blood (not recorded which). The chain is built from TRBV7-9 and TRBJ2-5, with a tentative D call TRBD2 (5 bases). The CDR3 loop is CASSQWTDQETQYF. The CDR3 DNA follows: TGTGCCAGCAGCCAATGGACTGATCAAGAGACCCAGTACTTC.